Listed here are 5 T cell receptor beta chains from one sample, sequenced in a study of CD8 T cells in ankylosing spondylitis. TCRdb redid the calling of the 5' RACE reads with MiXCR, one entry per CDR3 protein. The profile shows roughly 150,000 distinct CDR3 sequences, approximately 10% of them singletons. Sequencing input: blood, either unsorted or a sorted T cell fraction (not recorded which). The source of these receptors is a female donor with ankylosing spondylitis or in good health (not recorded which).

This clonotype was seen a handful of times. The J gene is TRBJ2-3, the V gene TRBV4-3; D perhaps matches TRBD2 (5 bases). The CDR3 runs to 15 residues. Per germline, CDR1 LGHNA and CDR2 YSLEER. Trimming pared 1 base from V and 2 bases from J, leaving 10 bases between. Written as DNA, the CDR3 is TGCGCCAGCAGCCAAGGTACGGGATCCACAGATACGCAGTATTTT. It specifies CASSQGTGSTDTQYF.

This clonotype showed up many times. The chain links TRBV28 to TRBJ2-1; D not resolved. Per germline, CDR1 MDHEN and CDR2 SYDVKM. This CDR3 has 13 residues. V lost 5 bases, J lost 9 bases, and 14 bases lay in between. DNA of the CDR3: TGTGCCAGCAGTACCCCGGTCGACACTGAGCAGTTCTTC. Translating it yields CASSTPVDTEQFF. Looking up the rest from reference TRBV28 and TRBJ2-1 gives the full variable domain: DVKVTQSSRYLVKRTGEKVFLECVQDMDHENMFWYRQDPGLGLRLIYFSYDVKMKEKGDIPEGYSVSREKKERFSLILESASTNQTSMYLCASSTPVDTEQFFGPGTRLTVL.

This clonotype came up a few times. The chain recombines TRBV6-2 or TRBV6-3 with TRBJ2-7, with 12 positions matching TRBD2. Germline CDR1 reads MNHEY; CDR2 reads SVGEGT. The CDR3 consists of 15 residues. The J segment lost 3 bases and the V segment lost 4 bases, leaving 4 bases of the junction unmatched. The CDR3 sequence: CASSSRLAGVYEQYF. In DNA, the CDR3 is TGTGCCAGCAGTTCCCGACTAGCGGGAGTCTACGAGCAGTACTTC.

J is TRBJ2-7 and V is TRBV10-3; D is perhaps TRBD1 or TRBD2 (5 bases each). Germline V gene lookup returns CDR1 ENHRY and CDR2 SYGVKD. Trimming removed 7 bases from V and 2 bases from J, with 12 bases in between. The CDR3 totals 13 residues. CDR3 nucleotide sequence: TGTGCCATCATAGGGGACGGGCCCTACGAGCAGTACTTC. Translating gives CAIIGDGPYEQYF.

This rearrangement joins TRBV9 to TRBJ2-7, with no clear D. CDR1 is SGDLS and CDR2 is YYNGEE in the germline V gene. CDR3 length: 13 amino acids. Trimming removed 2 bases from V and 5 bases from J, with 11 bases in between. The CDR3 bases are TGTGCCAGCAGCGTTCTTGATCTCGACGAGCAGTACTTC. Its protein is CASSVLDLDEQYF. The entire variable domain, with the rest obtained from reference TRBV9 and TRBJ2-7, is as follows: DSGVTQTPKHLITATGQRVTLRCSPRSGDLSVYWYQQSLDQGLQFLIQYYNGEERAKGNILERFSAQQFPDLHSELNLSSLELGDSALYFCASSVLDLDEQYFGPGTRLTVT.